This TCR beta chain was captured in a study of T cell responses to AZD1222 COVID-19 vaccine. Notes on the study in general: Nearly half of spike-specific TCRs reportedly go after variant regions that carry no mutations.

On this clone: Its antigen is unidentified. Sequence at one end of the junction differs from germline and may be a read error.

CDR3 length equals 13 residues. Profiling relied on immunoSEQ multiplex PCR, and the TCRdb table lists in-frame clones only, not all of them. Here the sample spans some 180,000 clones, more than 85% being singletons. V usage is TRBV12-3 or TRBV12-4 and J usage is TRBJ1-5; TRBD1 agrees at 11 bases. The input for sequencing was peripheral blood, taken 28 days after the second AZD1222 dose. The receptor's source is an adult who received the AZD1222 COVID-19 vaccine. CDR3 protein: CASRLSGQGDSIF. CDR3 in DNA: TGTGCCAGCAGACTCTCGGGACAGGGGGATAGCATTTTT.